Below are 32 T cell receptor beta chains sequenced from a single sample in a study of OX40 agonist ivuxolimab in advanced cancers. The table came from immunoSEQ multiplex PCR; TCRdb's copy has only in-frame clones and leaves some out. The sample lists under 50,000 clones, around 87% seen once, with 32% in the top ten. This specimen was CD4+ or CD8+ T cells sorted from blood, taken in a trial of the OX40 agonist ivuxolimab. These receptors all stem from an adult with an advanced solid tumor such as melanoma, head and neck, liver or kidney cancer.

This chain connects TRBV19 to TRBJ2-5; 9 bases are shared with TRBD2. In germline, CDR1 is LNHDA, CDR2 SQIVND (reference sequence). The V gene end was trimmed by 6 bases and the J gene end by 5 bases; junction bases not matched to a gene: 13. The CDR3 has 16 amino acids. CDR3: CASRAVPAGGPETQYF. The DNA for the CDR3 is TGTGCCAGTAGGGCCGTTCCGGCGGGAGGGCCGGAGACCCAGTACTTC.

V gene TRBV20-1 combines with J gene TRBJ2-7; the D call may be TRBD1 or TRBD2 (5 bases each). CDR1 and CDR2 (germline): DFQATT, SNEGSKA (reference sequence). CDR3 size: 9 residues. Between the trimmed V and J ends, which lost 6 bases and 9 bases, there was a span of 9 bases. The CDR3 sequence: CSAGVPQYF. The DNA of the CDR3 is TGCAGTGCGGGGGTCCCGCAGTACTTC.

This chain connects TRBV2 to TRBJ1-2; 11 nucleotides agree with TRBD1. The J segment lost 8 bases and the V segment lost 0 bases, leaving 5 bases of the junction unmatched. The germline CDR1 and CDR2 sequences are SNHLY and FYNNEI. The CDR3 sequence is 15 residues long. CDR3 coding DNA: TGTGCCAGCAGTGAAGCCGGACAGGGGGCGGAAGGCTACACCTTC. Its translation: CASSEAGQGAEGYTF.

V gene TRBV18 combines with J gene TRBJ2-7; D unclear. CDR1 and CDR2 from the germline V gene are KGHSH and LQKENI. V lost 3 bases, J lost 0 bases, and 18 bases lay in between. The CDR3 extends over 17 amino acids. DNA of the CDR3: TGTGCCAGCTCACCGCCCGGGTTCGCAAGGAGCTCCTACGAGCAGTACTTC. Amino acids: CASSPPGFARSSYEQYF. Complete variable domain (other parts from reference TRBV18 and TRBJ2-7): NAGVMQNPRHLVRRRGQEARLRCSPMKGHSHVYWYRQLPEEGLKFMVYLQKENIIDESGMPKERFSAEFPKEGPSILRIQQVVRGDSAAYFCASSPPGFARSSYEQYFGPGTRLTVT.

This clone came up once. The rearrangement links TRBV6-4 to TRBJ2-7, with TRBD1 matching over 9 bases. V trimming: 6 bases; J trimming: 6 bases; junction bases outside the gene matches: 9. CDR3 length: 14 residues. From germline, CDR1 is MRHNA and CDR2 SNTAGT. This CDR3 reads CASRAGQGSLEQYF. In nucleotides, the CDR3 is TGTGCCAGCAGGGCGGGACAGGGTTCCCTCGAGCAGTACTTC.

CDR3 sequence reads: CASSPGQTGGEQYF. The CDR3 DNA sequence: TGTGCCAGCTCACCCGGCCAAACAGGGGGCGAGCAGTACTTC. The chain has TRBV18 and TRBJ2-7, with 8 bases fitting TRBD1. The CDR3 contains 14 residues. Looked up from germline, CDR1 is KGHSH and CDR2 is LQKENI. Trimming cost V 3 bases and J 6 bases; bases outside gene matches: 7. The variable domain in full, with the rest retrieved from reference TRBV18 and TRBJ2-7, is NAGVMQNPRHLVRRRGQEARLRCSPMKGHSHVYWYRQLPEEGLKFMVYLQKENIIDESGMPKERFSAEFPKEGPSILRIQQVVRGDSAAYFCASSPGQTGGEQYFGPGTRLTVT.

CDR3 nucleotides: TGTGCCAGCAGTTTGGGGACGCTCCACGGTGAGACCCAGTACTTC. Protein: CASSLGTLHGETQYF. The chain has TRBV28 and TRBJ2-5; D possibly matches TRBD1 or TRBD2 (5 bases each). With 3 bases removed from V and 5 bases from J, the gap between germline ends came to 16 bases. This CDR3 has 15 amino acids. CDR1 MDHEN and CDR2 SYDVKM come from the germline V gene.

Only a few counts were recorded for this clone. CDR3 nucleotide sequence: TGTGCCAGCAGCCCCGGGATCCTTTTTTCCGGGGAGCTGTTTTTT. Amino acids: CASSPGILFSGELFF. The chain couples TRBV5-5 to TRBJ2-2; a possible D gene is TRBD2 (5 bases). Trimming shortened V by 4 bases and J by 6 bases, and 16 bases separated the two germline ends. The length of the CDR3 is 15 residues. Germline CDR1 SGHKS, CDR2 YYEKEE (reference sequence).

The CDR3, as DNA: TGTGCCAGGATGGGACTAGCGGACCAAGAGACCCAGTACTTC. It codes for CARMGLADQETQYF. The chain links TRBV2 to TRBJ2-5; 11 bases are a match to TRBD2. The ends lost 9 bases at V and 0 bases at J; junction bases unmatched: 3. Germline V CDR1 and CDR2: SNHLY, FYNNEI. The CDR3 loop spans 14 amino acids.

The chain couples TRBV7-8 to TRBJ2-1; 13 positions agree with TRBD2. The CDR3 contains 17 residues. Trimming took 7 bases from V and 4 from J; bases not matched to a gene: 10. The germline CDR1 and CDR2 sequences are SGHVS and FQNEAQ. This CDR3 reads CASTSRGLAGAYNEQFF. Here the CDR3 DNA reads TGTGCCAGCACCAGCCGCGGACTAGCGGGGGCTTACAATGAGCAGTTCTTC.

The chain uses TRBV9 and TRBJ1-5; D not resolved. CDR3 length equals 17 residues. Germline V gives CDR1 SGDLS, CDR2 YYNGEE. V lost 0 bases to trimming and J lost 7 bases, with 20 bases between them. CDR3 DNA sequence: TGTGCCAGCAGCGTAGATGCCGGCACCAGTTGGGCCCAGCCCCAGCATTTT. Amino acid sequence: CASSVDAGTSWAQPQHF.

This chain links TRBV5-1 with TRBJ1-1, with a tentative D call TRBD1 (6 bases). The V end was cut by 0 bases, the J end by 4 bases, with 10 bases between. CDR1 is SGHRS and CDR2 is YFSETQ in the germline V gene. This CDR3 spans 14 amino acids. CDR3 nucleotides: TGCGCCAGCAGCTTGGAGGGGGAGTTCACTGAAGCTTTCTTT. Residues: CASSLEGEFTEAFF. The whole variable domain, remainder taken from reference TRBV5-1 and TRBJ1-1, is KAGVTQTPRYLIKTRGQQVTLSCSPISGHRSVSWYQQTPGQGLQFLFEYFSETQRNKGNFPGRFSGRQFSNSRSEMNVSTLELGDSALYLCASSLEGEFTEAFFGQGTRLTVV.

The chain recombines TRBV6-6 with TRBJ1-2, with 7 positions matching TRBD1. J gave up 0 bases and V 5 bases, and 0 bases lay outside the gene matches. The CDR3 length is 13 residues. CDR1 and CDR2 from the germline V gene are MNHNY and SVGAGI (reference sequence). As DNA, the CDR3 is TGTGCCAGCAGTGGGACAGCTAACTATGGCTACACCTTC. This codes for CASSGTANYGYTF.

The gene calls are TRBV5-6 and TRBJ1-2; no firm D call. The CDR3 totals 13 residues. Germline V CDR1 and CDR2: SGHDT, YYEEEE. Trimming took 6 bases from V and 2 from J, leaving 11 bases between them. CDR3 region: CASTIGGNYGYTF. The CDR3 DNA follows: TGTGCCAGCACTATAGGAGGAAACTATGGCTACACCTTC.

This clone was seen only a few times. V is TRBV2 and J is TRBJ1-5; D gene unclear. Germline assignment: CDR1 SNHLY and CDR2 FYNNEI. V lost 4 bases, J lost 3 bases, and 13 bases lay in between. This CDR3 has 15 residues. CDR3 sequence reads: CASSGTVPANQPQHF. The CDR3 DNA sequence: TGTGCCAGCAGTGGCACAGTCCCCGCCAATCAGCCCCAGCATTTT.

This chain joins TRBV5-8 and TRBJ2-5; 8 nucleotides align to TRBD2. Germline V gene lookup returns CDR1 SGHTS and CDR2 YDEGEE. The V segment lost 4 bases and the J segment 2 bases; nucleotides outside the gene matches: 7. CDR3 size: 15 residues. The CDR3 DNA is TGTGCCAGCAGCGCGGGGACTAGAGGGCAAGAGACCCAGTACTTC. The encoded protein is CASSAGTRGQETQYF.

The gene calls are TRBV6-5 and TRBJ1-1; no reliable D call. V was clipped by 6 bases and J by 11 bases, with 13 bases between them. Germline V gene data show CDR1 as MNHEY and CDR2 as SVGAGI. The CDR3 is 11 residues long. CDR3 region: CASSLKPRAFF. As DNA, the CDR3 is TGTGCCAGCAGCTTAAAGCCAAGGGCTTTCTTT.

In DNA form, the CDR3 reads TGTGCCAGCAGTCCTTCCCGAACAGGGGGATTTTTAGGGTACTTC. It specifies CASSPSRTGGFLGYF. The V gene is TRBV6-1, the J gene TRBJ2-7, with 8 bases aligning to TRBD1. The V and J ends lost 5 bases and 12 bases, in that order; junction bases with no gene match: 18. The CDR3 loop spans 15 amino acids. Germline loops: CDR1 MNHNS, CDR2 SASEGT.

This clone was observed a single time. The chain combines TRBV4-1 with TRBJ2-2, with 9 bases lining up with TRBD2. The germline V gene has CDR1 MGHRA and CDR2 YSYEKL. Trimming at V came to 0 bases and at J to 1 base, leaving 3 bases not matched to a gene. The CDR3 extends over 17 amino acids. The CDR3 DNA follows: TGCGCCAGCAGCCAAGAGCTAGCGGGGAAGAACACCGGGGAGCTGTTTTTT. This translates into CASSQELAGKNTGELFF.

The chain is built from TRBV5-1 and TRBJ2-3; TRBD2 aligns across 7 bases. Germline-derived CDR1 and CDR2 are SGHRS and YFSETQ. This CDR3 contains 17 residues. V lost 0 bases and J lost 0; bases outside the gene matches: 7. CDR3 loop: CASSLAKGAGSTDTQYF. The CDR3 coding sequence is TGCGCCAGCAGCTTGGCCAAAGGAGCGGGGAGCACAGATACGCAGTATTTT.

CDR3 sequence (DNA): TGCGCCAGCAGCCTTCTAGCGGGAGAACCTGGGGCCAACGTCCTGACTTTC. This encodes CASSLLAGEPGANVLTF. The chain couples TRBV4-1 to TRBJ2-6; 10 bases are a match to TRBD2. With V trimmed by 4 bases and J by 2 bases, 5 bases remained unmatched. This CDR3 is 17 amino acids long. Germline V gene sequence: CDR1 MGHRA, CDR2 YSYEKL.

The chain has TRBV4-1 and TRBJ2-7; 10 nucleotides agree with TRBD2. This CDR3 contains 17 residues. J lost 5 bases, V lost 2 bases, and 12 bases had no gene match. Germline values: CDR1 MGHRA, CDR2 YSYEKL. The CDR3 spells CASSQSTFVAGGNEQYF. In nucleotides, the CDR3 is TGCGCCAGCAGCCAAAGCACATTCGTAGCGGGAGGAAACGAGCAGTACTTC.

The CDR3 nucleotides read TGTGCCAGCAGCCCCCAGGACAGGGGATGGGATGGCTACACCTTC. Its protein is CASSPQDRGWDGYTF. The V and J genes are TRBV5-8 and TRBJ1-2; 9 bases match TRBD1. Germline trimming cut 4 bases from V and 6 bases from J; bases unmatched to any gene: 10. Germline V gene sequence: CDR1 SGHTS, CDR2 YDEGEE. This CDR3 has 15 amino acids.

The chain joins TRBV7-2 to TRBJ2-1, with 8 positions matching TRBD2. The germline gives CDR1 SGHTA, CDR2 FQGNSA. CDR3 size: 15 residues. The junction had 9 bases not matched to a gene; V was cut back by 2 bases and J by 9 bases. CDR3 nucleotide sequence: TGTGCCAGCAGCTTAAGTACGGGGGGGCCCGGTGAGCAGTTCTTC. It translates to CASSLSTGGPGEQFF.

V is TRBV30 and J is TRBJ1-6; D is undetermined. The CDR3 has 13 amino acids. Trimming removed 0 bases at V and 5 bases at J, with 5 bases between. The germline V gene has CDR1 GTSNPN and CDR2 SVGIG (reference sequence). CDR3 amino acids: CAWSVIDNSPLHF. The CDR3 DNA is TGTGCCTGGAGTGTAATAGATAATTCACCCCTCCACTTT.

This sequence joins TRBV29-1 and TRBJ2-5, with D possibly being TRBD1 (6 bases). Trimming shortened V by 7 bases and J by 4 bases, and 16 bases separated the two germline ends. The CDR3 is 13 residues long. In germline, CDR1 is SQVTM, CDR2 ANQGSEA. CDR3 DNA sequence: TGCAGCGCAGGGGCGGACAGTGTAGAGACCCAGTACTTC. This gives the protein CSAGADSVETQYF.

The gene calls are TRBV11-1 and TRBJ2-1; D not certain. The CDR3 length is 13 residues. Trimming cost V 1 base and J 16 bases, with 17 bases left between them. CDR1 is SGHAT, CDR2 FQDESV, per germline (reference sequence). CDR3 in DNA: TGTGCCAGCAGCTTAGTGGGTACAGAATGGCAATTCTTC. This translates into CASSLVGTEWQFF.

The chain couples TRBV1 to TRBJ2-1. TRBV1 is annotated as a pseudogene. The length of the CDR3 is 17 residues. The CDR3 nucleotides read TGCACCAGCAGCCAAGAGATCGTGGGCGGATCCAACAATGAGCAGTTCTTC. As protein: CTSSQEIVGGSNNEQFF.

This clone was counted between two and nine times. This chain connects TRBV2 to TRBJ1-5; no reliable D call. The CDR3 contains 12 residues. V shed 6 bases and J shed 6 bases, with 9 bases lying between them. Germline-derived CDR1 and CDR2 are SNHLY and FYNNEI. CDR3 nucleotides: TGTGCCAGCAGGGACGGGCTTCAGCCCCAGCATTTT. Translation gives CASRDGLQPQHF.

This clone was observed once. The chain combines TRBV2 with TRBJ2-7, with 7 nucleotides matching TRBD2. The junction had 13 bases not matched to a gene; V was cut back by 5 bases and J by 6 bases. The germline CDR1 and CDR2 sequences are SNHLY and FYNNEI. CDR3 size: 15 residues. DNA for the CDR3: TGTGCCAGCAGTAGGGACCGGGACTATTCTCTCGAGCAGTACTTC. Its protein product is CASSRDRDYSLEQYF. Looking up the rest from reference TRBV2 and TRBJ2-7 gives the full variable domain: EPEVTQTPSHQVTQMGQEVILRCVPISNHLYFYWYRQILGQKVEFLVSFYNNEISEKSEIFDDQFSVERPDGSNFTLKIRSTKLEDSAMYFCASSRDRDYSLEQYFGPGTRLTVT.

On this clone: The junction departs from the called germline gene at one end, perhaps through a read error. The chain is built from TRBV7-7 and TRBJ2-2; TRBD1 or TRBD2 may be the D gene (6 bases each). The CDR3 is 14 amino acids. CDR1 is SSHAT and CDR2 is FNYEAQ in the germline V gene (reference sequence). The chain's CDR3 is CASSLSGATGELFF. The CDR3 DNA is TGTGCTAGCAGCTTATCGGGGGCGACCGGGGAGCTGTTTTTT.

J is TRBJ2-5 and V is TRBV6-5; tentatively, D is TRBD2 (5 bases). Germline V gives CDR1 MNHEY, CDR2 SVGAGI. This CDR3 region has 16 residues. The germline V and J ends were trimmed by 4 bases and 5 bases, with 20 bases remaining between them. CDR3 region: CASSSFREPAVETQYF. The CDR3 DNA reads as TGTGCCAGCAGTTCGTTCCGGGAACCAGCTGTGGAGACCCAGTACTTC.